These T cell receptor beta chains were read from a single sample in a study of shared clonotypes between healthy human individuals. Libraries were prepared by immunoSEQ multiplex PCR; TCRdb keeps only in-frame clonotypes and omits some of them. The sample yields millions of clones, approximately 94% seen once. The specimen was naive CD8+ T cells from PBMCs. Receptor source: a man between 18 and 29 years old in good health. Some clones in this sample may be carry-over from other donors' samples. CDR3s include the opening cysteine and the closing phenylalanine or tryptophan. The D gene is left open where the match is weak. Part of the rows lack a size; the others show once, few, many or a class for expanded clones.

d_gene	v_gene	abundance	j_gene	CDR3nt	CDR3aa
TRBD2	TRBV27	-	TRBJ2-1	TGTGCCAGCAGTTTATCGGGAGGACTAGCGGGAAGCTACAATGAGCAGTTCTTC	CASSLSGGLAGSYNEQFF
-	TRBV6-1	-	TRBJ2-2	TGTGCCAGCATTAGGGGGTCTAACACCGGGGAGCTGTTTTTT	CASIRGSNTGELFF
-	TRBV9	-	TRBJ2-1	TGTGCCAGCAGCGTAGGGAAGACCACCTACAATGAGCAGTTCTTC	CASSVGKTTYNEQFF
-	TRBV7-8	once	TRBJ1-4	TGTGCCAGCAGCCGGGGGGCGAGGGGCCAAAGGGAAAAACTGTTTTTT	CASSRGARGQREKLFF
-	TRBV5-6	-	TRBJ2-1	TGTGCCAGCAGCTTGTCCGCCGGCGGCACCTCCTACAATGAGCAGTTCTTC	CASSLSAGGTSYNEQFF
-	TRBV6-6	once	TRBJ2-7	TGTGCCAGCAGTTACTCGGAGGGGGCATACGAGCAGTACTTC	CASSYSEGAYEQYF
-	TRBV7-9	-	TRBJ1-2	TGTGCCAGCAGCTCCCAGACCGGGGAAGGAGGCTATGGCTACACCTTC	CASSSQTGEGGYGYTF
-	TRBV19	-	TRBJ2-1	TGTGCCAGTAGTATAGACCTAGTTTCTTACAATGAGCAGTTCTTC	CASSIDLVSYNEQFF
TRBD2	TRBV7-2	-	TRBJ2-7	TGTGCCAGCAGCTCCGAGACCCTAGCGGGACCAGACTACGAGCAGTACTTC	CASSSETLAGPDYEQYF
-	TRBV9	-	TRBJ2-2	TGTGCCAGCAGCGCTTCCACGACCGGGTCGAACACCGGGGAGCTGTTTTTT	CASSASTTGSNTGELFF
-	TRBV6-5	once	TRBJ2-7	TGTGCCAGCAGTTACAATGGGGACGAGCAGTACTTC	CASSYNGDEQYF
-	TRBV11-2	-	TRBJ1-1	TGTGCCAGCAGCTTAGCCTTTCCGGGTGCGGCCTCTGAAGCTTTCTTT	CASSLAFPGAASEAFF
TRBD2	TRBV9	-	TRBJ2-7	TGTGCCAGCAGCCCCCGACTAGCGCTAACCTACGAGCAGTACTTC	CASSPRLALTYEQYF
TRBD1	TRBV2	-	TRBJ1-1	TGTGCCAACCGGGACAGTAACACTGAAGCTTTCTTT	CANRDSNTEAFF